This TCR beta chain was captured in a study of regulatory T cells in long-lasting Graves disease. This clonotype was counted at least ten times. Its antigen is unidentified. Time point defined: newly diagnosed GD, antithyroid drugs for less than 3 months. Generation of the TCR library employed RNA extracted from PBMCs. Patients came through an endocrinology department, and that department was in Xi'an, China. The study's findings and limits: Newly diagnosed patients shared approximately 1,000 public clonotypes; persistent patients shared some 2,600.

Arm-PCR of CDR3 regions and iRepertoire HTBI primers were the basis on which TCR beta libraries were built. TCRdb fed the multiplex PCR reads into MiXCR, producing one record per CDR3 protein. The table has under 700,000 distinct CDR3 sequences, 16% seen once. This sample also appeared in a second study, on T cells in Graves' hyperthyroidism and ophthalmopathy.

The TCR was taken from a woman aged 35 to 59 with Graves disease. The sequenced sample was peripheral blood mononuclear cells (PBMCs), obtained at new diagnosis, from a patient treated with antithyroid drugs.

The CDR3 loop is CASSQDPSANTQYF. The CDR3 DNA follows: TGTGCCAGCAGCCAGGATCCCTCGGCAAATACGCAGTATTTT. The chain is built from TRBV7-3 and TRBJ2-3; D is uncertain. From germline, CDR1 is SGHTA and CDR2 FQGTGA. V lost 5 bases, J lost 7 bases, and 16 bases lay in between. This CDR3 has 14 residues.